The subject of this entry is one T cell receptor (beta chain). This record belongs to a study of cytomegalovirus exposure and HLA in healthy donors. Some clones are missing from TCRdb's copy, which holds only in-frame ones; the method was immunoSEQ multiplex PCR. The sample has approximately 160,000 clones; approximately 96% are singletons. Germline V lookup: CDR1 GTSNPN, CDR2 SVGIG (reference sequence). V trimming: 2 bases; J trimming: 6 bases; junction bases outside the gene matches: 5. This CDR3 contains 15 residues. Sequenced input: PBMCs. The gene calls are TRBV30 and TRBJ2-2; 11 nucleotides align to TRBD1. This TCR was sampled from a young woman in good health and CMV-seronegative. The CDR3 reads CAWSSGQGGAGELFF. CDR3 nucleotide sequence: TGTGCCTGGAGTTCGGGACAGGGGGGGGCCGGGGAGCTGTTTTTT.